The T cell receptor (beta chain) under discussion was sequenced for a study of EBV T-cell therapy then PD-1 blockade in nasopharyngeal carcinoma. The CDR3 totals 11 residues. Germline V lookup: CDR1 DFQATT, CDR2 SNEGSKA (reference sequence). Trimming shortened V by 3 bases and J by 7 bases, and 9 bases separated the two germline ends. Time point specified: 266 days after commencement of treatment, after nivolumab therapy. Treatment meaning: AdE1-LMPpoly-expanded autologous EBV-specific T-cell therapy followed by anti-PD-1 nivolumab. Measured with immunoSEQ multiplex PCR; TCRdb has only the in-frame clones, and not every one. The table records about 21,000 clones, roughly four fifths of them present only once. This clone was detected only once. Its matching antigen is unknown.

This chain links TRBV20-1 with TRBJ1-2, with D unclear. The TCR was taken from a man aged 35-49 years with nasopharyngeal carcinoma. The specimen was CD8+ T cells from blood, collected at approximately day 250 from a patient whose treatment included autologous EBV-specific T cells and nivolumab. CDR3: CSASLALGYTF. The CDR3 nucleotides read TGCAGTGCTAGTCTCGCTCTTGGCTACACCTTC.